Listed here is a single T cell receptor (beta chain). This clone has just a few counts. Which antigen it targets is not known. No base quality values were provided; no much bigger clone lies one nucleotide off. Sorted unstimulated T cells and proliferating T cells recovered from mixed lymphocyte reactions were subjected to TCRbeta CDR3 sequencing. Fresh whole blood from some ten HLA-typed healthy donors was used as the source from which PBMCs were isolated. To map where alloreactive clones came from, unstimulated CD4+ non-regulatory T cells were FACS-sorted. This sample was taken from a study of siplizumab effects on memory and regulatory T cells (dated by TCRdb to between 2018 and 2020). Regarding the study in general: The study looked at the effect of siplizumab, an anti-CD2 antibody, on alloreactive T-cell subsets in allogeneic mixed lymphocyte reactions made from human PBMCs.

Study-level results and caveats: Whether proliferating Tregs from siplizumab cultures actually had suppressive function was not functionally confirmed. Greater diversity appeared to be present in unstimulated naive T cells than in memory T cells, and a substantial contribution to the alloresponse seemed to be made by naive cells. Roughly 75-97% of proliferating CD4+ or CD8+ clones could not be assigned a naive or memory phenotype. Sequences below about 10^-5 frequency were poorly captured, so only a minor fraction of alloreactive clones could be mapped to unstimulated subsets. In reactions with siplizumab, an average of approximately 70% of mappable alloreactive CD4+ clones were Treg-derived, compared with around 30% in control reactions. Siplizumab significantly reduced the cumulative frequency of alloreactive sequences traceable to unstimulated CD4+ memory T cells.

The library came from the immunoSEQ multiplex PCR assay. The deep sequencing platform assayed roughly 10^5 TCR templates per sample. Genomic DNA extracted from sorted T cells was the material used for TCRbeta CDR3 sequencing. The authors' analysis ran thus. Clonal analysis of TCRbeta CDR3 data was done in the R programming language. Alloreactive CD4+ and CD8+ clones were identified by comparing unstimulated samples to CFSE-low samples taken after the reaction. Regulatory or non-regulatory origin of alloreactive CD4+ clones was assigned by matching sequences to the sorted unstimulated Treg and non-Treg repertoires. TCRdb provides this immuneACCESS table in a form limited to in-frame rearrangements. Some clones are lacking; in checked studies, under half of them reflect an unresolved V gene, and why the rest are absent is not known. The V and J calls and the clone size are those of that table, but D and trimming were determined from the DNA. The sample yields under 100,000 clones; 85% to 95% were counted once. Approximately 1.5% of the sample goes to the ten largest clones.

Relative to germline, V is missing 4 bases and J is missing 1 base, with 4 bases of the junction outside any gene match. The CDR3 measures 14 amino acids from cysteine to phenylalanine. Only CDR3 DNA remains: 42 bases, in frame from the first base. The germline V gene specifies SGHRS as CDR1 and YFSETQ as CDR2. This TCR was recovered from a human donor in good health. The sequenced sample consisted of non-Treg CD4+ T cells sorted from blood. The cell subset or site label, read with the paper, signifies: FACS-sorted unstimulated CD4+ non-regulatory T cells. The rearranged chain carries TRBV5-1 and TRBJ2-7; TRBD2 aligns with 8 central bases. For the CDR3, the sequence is CASSAGTSSYEQYF. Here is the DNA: TGCGCCAGCAGCGCCGGGACTAGTTCCTACGAGCAGTACTTC.